The 32 T cell receptor beta chains in this list originate from one sample, sequenced in a study of brain T cells in children with intractable seizures. Measured with immunoSEQ multiplex PCR; TCRdb has only the in-frame clones, and not every one. This sample has 60,000 to 85,000 clones, with just over 90% found just once. The material sequenced was peripheral blood, taken at surgery. These receptors all stem from a boy in the first two years of life with tuberous sclerosis and intractable seizures.

The chain links TRBV4-2 to TRBJ2-1; tentatively, D is TRBD1 (5 bases). CDR1 is LGHNA and CDR2 is YNFKEQ in the germline V gene. The CDR3 extends over 17 amino acids. The V end was cut by 0 bases, the J end by 2 bases, with 14 bases between. CDR3 sequence (DNA): TGTGCCAGCAGCCAAGATCTAGGGGCGGTGCCCTACAATGAGCAGTTCTTC. Its translation is CASSQDLGAVPYNEQFF.

This rearrangement joins TRBV7-2 to TRBJ2-1, with D perhaps TRBD2 (7 bases). Germline CDR1 reads SGHTA; CDR2 reads FQGNSA. V was clipped by 5 bases and J by 2 bases, with 19 bases between them. The CDR3 spans 17 residues. CDR3 DNA: TGTGCCAGCAGCCATACAGTGGGGGGGGGCGCCTACAATGAGCAGTTCTTC. It yields the protein CASSHTVGGGAYNEQFF. Full variable domain (missing parts from reference TRBV7-2 and TRBJ2-1): GAGVSQSPSNKVTEKGKDVELRCDPISGHTALYWYRQSLGQGLEFLIYFQGNSAPDKSGLPSDRFSAERTGGSVSTLTIQRTQQEDSAVYLCASSHTVGGGAYNEQFFGPGTRLTVL.

This chain uses TRBV27 with TRBJ1-5; tentatively, D is TRBD1 (6 bases). CDR1 is MNHEY, CDR2 SMNVEV, per germline (reference sequence). V was shortened by 9 bases and J by 2 bases, with 20 bases between the two germline ends. This CDR3 has 16 amino acids. The CDR3: CASSKYLPGGNQPQHF. CDR3 coding DNA: TGTGCCAGTTCAAAATACCTTCCAGGGGGCAATCAGCCCCAGCATTTT.

The rearrangement uses TRBV24-1 and TRBJ2-2; 7 bases agree with TRBD1. The J segment lost 3 bases and the V segment lost 3 bases, leaving 3 bases of the junction unmatched. Germline-derived CDR1 and CDR2 are KGHDR and SFDVKD. The CDR3 consists of 15 residues. CDR3 protein: CATSDPDRDTGELFF. The CDR3 DNA follows: TGTGCCACCAGTGATCCTGACAGGGACACCGGGGAGCTGTTTTTT.

V and J are TRBV27 and TRBJ1-4, with TRBD1 identical over 7 bases. The CDR3 spans 14 residues. Trimming at V came to 2 bases and at J to 8 bases, leaving 5 bases not matched to a gene. The V gene's germline CDR1 is MNHEY and CDR2 SMNVEV (reference sequence). The chain's CDR3 is CASSLDRVEEKLFF. The CDR3 nucleotides are TGTGCCAGCAGTTTAGACAGGGTGGAGGAAAAACTGTTTTTT.

In the case of this clone: Other DNA sequences in the sample encode the same CDR3. The chain has TRBV19 and TRBJ1-1; weak D call: TRBD1 (5 bases). This CDR3 comprises 14 residues. V lost 7 bases, J lost 0 bases, and 12 bases lay in between. Germline lookup yields CDR1 LNHDA and CDR2 SQIVND (reference sequence). The CDR3 region has the DNA TGTGCCAGTACCTCGGGGGGGGTGAACACTGAAGCTTTCTTT. It is translated as CASTSGGVNTEAFF.

The chain combines TRBV3-1 (or the pseudogene TRBV3-2) with TRBJ2-7; a weak D match, TRBD2 (5 bases). The germline V and J ends were trimmed by 0 bases and 3 bases, with 9 bases remaining between them. Germline V gives CDR1 LGHDT, CDR2 YNNKEL (reference sequence). The CDR3 has 14 amino acids. Written as DNA, the CDR3 is TGTGCCAGCAGCCAAGATCTTGCGGGCTACGAGCAGTACTTC. Translating gives CASSQDLAGYEQYF.

The chain is built from TRBV14 and TRBJ1-2, with D tentatively TRBD1 (6 bases). Germline lookup yields CDR1 SGHDN and CDR2 FVKESK. V was shortened by 4 bases and J by 2 bases, with 8 bases between the two germline ends. This CDR3 is built from 13 residues. The CDR3 loop is CASSPTGNYGYTF. DNA for the CDR3: TGTGCCAGCAGCCCTACAGGGAACTATGGCTACACCTTC.

CDR3 in amino acids: CASSIGQTLHF. The CDR3 region has the DNA TGTGCCAGTAGTATCGGGCAGACCCTCCACTTT. The rearrangement joins TRBV19 to TRBJ1-6, with D unclear. The CDR3 runs to 11 residues. Germline V gene sequence: CDR1 LNHDA, CDR2 SQIVND (reference sequence). The V gene lost 3 bases and the J gene lost 14 bases, with 8 bases spanning the gap. Filled out from reference TRBV19 and TRBJ1-6, the complete variable domain reads DGGITQSPKYLFRKEGQNVTLSCEQNLNHDAMYWYRQDPGQGLRLIYYSQIVNDFQKGDIAEGYSVSREKKESFPLTVTSAQKNPTAFYLCASSIGQTLHFGNGTRLTVT.

The chain has TRBV5-5 and TRBJ1-1, with a weak D call TRBD1 (5 bases). The CDR3 is 11 amino acids. V dropped 4 bases and J dropped 7 bases, with 8 bases sitting between them. CDR1 is SGHKS, CDR2 YYEKEE, per germline (reference sequence). CDR3 loop: CASSTDSEAFF. The CDR3 coding sequence is TGTGCCAGCAGCACCGACAGTGAAGCTTTCTTT.

The chain recombines TRBV6-5 with TRBJ1-1, with no clear D. From germline, CDR1 is MNHEY and CDR2 SVGAGI. The CDR3 length is 12 residues. With 8 bases removed from V and 3 bases from J, the gap between germline ends came to 10 bases. The CDR3, as DNA: TGTGCCAGCCGATTTACAGACACTGAAGCTTTCTTT. Translated, it gives CASRFTDTEAFF.

This chain uses TRBV4-2 with TRBJ2-3; 7 bases line up with TRBD2. This CDR3 comprises 17 residues. CDR1 and CDR2 from the germline V gene are LGHNA and YNFKEQ. Trimming cost V 0 bases and J 2 bases; bases outside gene matches: 8. The CDR3 region is CASSQDREGVHTDTQYF. In nucleotides, the CDR3 is TGTGCCAGCAGCCAAGATAGGGAGGGAGTGCACACAGATACGCAGTATTTT.

J is TRBJ1-1 and V is TRBV18; 11 nucleotides align to TRBD1. This CDR3 region has 15 residues. Unmatched junction bases numbered 3, after V lost 2 bases and J lost 4 bases. Germline V lookup: CDR1 KGHSH, CDR2 LQKENI. CDR3 nucleotide sequence: TGTGCCAGCTCACCATGGACAGGGGGCCCCACTGAAGCTTTCTTT. Its translation is CASSPWTGGPTEAFF.

The rearrangement joins TRBV6-5 to TRBJ1-3, with no clear D. CDR1 MNHEY and CDR2 SVGAGI come from the germline V gene. This CDR3 spans 14 amino acids. Trimming took 2 bases from V and 0 from J, leaving 5 bases between them. Here the CDR3 reads CASSYGPSGNTIYF. The CDR3 DNA sequence: TGTGCCAGCAGTTACGGGCCCTCTGGAAACACCATATATTTT.

This rearrangement joins TRBV21-1 to TRBJ2-1; TRBD2 is the table's D call, not checked against the DNA. TRBV21-1 is classified as a pseudogene. This CDR3 is built from 17 residues. CDR3 in amino acids: CASSNWSRERSMGEQFF. CDR3 bases: TGTGCCAGCAGCAATTGGTCGAGGGAACGAAGTATGGGTGAGCAGTTCTTC.

Points on this clone: The same CDR3 can be traced to other DNA sequences in this sample. The chain combines TRBV19 with TRBJ1-2; D gene unclear. Trimming left V 3 bases short and J 4 bases short, with 6 bases between. This CDR3 is built from 12 residues. Germline V gene sequence: CDR1 LNHDA, CDR2 SQIVND (reference sequence). The CDR3: CASSIWGYGYTF. DNA of the CDR3: TGTGCCAGTAGTATCTGGGGCTATGGCTACACCTTC.

The gene calls are TRBV29-1 and TRBJ1-1, with unresolved D. The V gene lost 0 bases and the J gene lost 3 bases, with 5 bases spanning the gap. The germline CDR1 and CDR2 sequences are SQVTM and ANQGSEA. The length of the CDR3 is 12 residues. For the CDR3, the DNA is TGCAGCGTTGAAGATCAATACACTGAAGCTTTCTTT. Its translation: CSVEDQYTEAFF.

CDR3 in DNA: TGTGCCAGCAGCCAAGAAGCCCCACGGGGGAGCTATGGCTACACCTTC. The encoded protein is CASSQEAPRGSYGYTF. The V gene is TRBV3-1 (or the pseudogene TRBV3-2), the J gene TRBJ1-2, with D possibly TRBD1 on 5 matching bases. Trimming removed 0 bases at V and 4 bases at J, with 15 bases between. Germline V gene lookup returns CDR1 LGHDT and CDR2 YNNKEL (reference sequence). There are 16 residues in the CDR3.

V usage is TRBV9 and J usage is TRBJ2-1; 7 positions match TRBD1. CDR1 SGDLS and CDR2 YYNGEE come from the germline V gene. The CDR3 consists of 17 residues. The J segment lost 0 bases and the V segment lost 4 bases, leaving 10 bases of the junction unmatched. The CDR3 bases are TGTGCCAGCAGCCCCCAGGGGGTCCCGAGCTCCTACAATGAGCAGTTCTTC. This encodes CASSPQGVPSSYNEQFF.

The CDR3, as DNA: TGCGCCAGCAGGGACAGGTCGAACACTGAAGCTTTCTTT. Residues: CASRDRSNTEAFF. The V call is TRBV5-1, the J call TRBJ1-1; 7 bases are shared with TRBD1. J lost 1 base, V lost 5 bases, and 2 bases had no gene match. The V gene's germline CDR1 is SGHRS and CDR2 YFSETQ. The CDR3 totals 13 residues.

For the CDR3, the DNA is TGTGCCAGCAGCTTGGGGCCTAGCGGGGCCTACGAGCAGTACTTC. It yields the protein CASSLGPSGAYEQYF. The V gene is TRBV7-3, the J gene TRBJ2-7; 9 nucleotides align to TRBD2. Looked up from germline, CDR1 is SGHTA and CDR2 is FQGTGA. With V trimmed by 3 bases and J by 2 bases, 5 bases remained unmatched. The CDR3 covers 15 residues.

The chain joins TRBV11-2 to TRBJ2-4; the match to TRBD1 covers 7 bases. Germline V gene data show CDR1 as SGHAT and CDR2 as FQNNGV. V shed 6 bases, J shed 7 bases, and the junction held 9 bases outside the gene matches. This CDR3 region has 14 residues. This CDR3 reads CASSQTGTGNIQYF. The CDR3, as DNA: TGTGCCAGCAGTCAGACAGGGACGGGGAACATTCAGTACTTC.

The CDR3 spells CASSFRNSPLHF. The CDR3 bases are TGTGCCAGCAGCTTTCGTAATTCACCCCTCCACTTT. The genes are TRBV5-4 and TRBJ1-6, with D uncertain. This CDR3 contains 12 residues. Germline V gene lookup returns CDR1 SGHNT and CDR2 YYREEE (reference sequence). V was pared by 2 bases and J by 6 bases, with 3 bases between. Filled out from reference TRBV5-4 and TRBJ1-6, the complete variable domain reads ETGVTQSPTHLIKTRGQQVTLRCSSQSGHNTVSWYQQALGQGPQFIFQYYREEENGRGNFPPRFSGLQFPNYSSELNVNALELDDSALYLCASSFRNSPLHFGNGTRLTVT.

The chain uses TRBV30 and TRBJ2-1, with TRBD1 matching 7 bases. The germline CDR1 and CDR2 sequences are GTSNPN and SVGIG (reference sequence). Trimming took 2 bases from V and 4 from J; bases not matched to a gene: 11. The CDR3 contains 16 residues. The CDR3 DNA reads TGTGCCTGGAGTATCCGACAGGGAACGGTTTACAATGAGCAGTTCTTC. Protein sequence: CAWSIRQGTVYNEQFF.

The chain uses TRBV18 and TRBJ1-2; 7 nucleotides agree with TRBD1. The J segment lost 3 bases and the V segment lost 2 bases, leaving 6 bases of the junction unmatched. CDR1 and CDR2 (germline): KGHSH, LQKENI. The CDR3 contains 15 residues. The CDR3 DNA reads TGTGCCAGCTCACCAGGACAGGCCCCCTACTATGGCTACACCTTC. Its translation is CASSPGQAPYYGYTF. The full variable domain, its missing parts supplied by reference TRBV18 and TRBJ1-2, is NAGVMQNPRHLVRRRGQEARLRCSPMKGHSHVYWYRQLPEEGLKFMVYLQKENIIDESGMPKERFSAEFPKEGPSILRIQQVVRGDSAAYFCASSPGQAPYYGYTFGSGTRLTVV.

The rearrangement uses TRBV9 and TRBJ2-7; D is undetermined. The germline gives CDR1 SGDLS, CDR2 YYNGEE. V was cut by 4 bases and J by 6 bases, with 14 bases left in between. This CDR3 comprises 13 residues. The CDR3 DNA is TGTGCCAGCAGCCCCTGGAGAGTGGGCGAGCAGTACTTC. Translated: CASSPWRVGEQYF.

The chain combines TRBV28 with TRBJ1-5, with TRBD1 matching 10 bases. The germline V gene encodes CDR1 MDHEN and CDR2 SYDVKM. The V and J ends lost 6 bases and 0 bases, in that order; junction bases with no gene match: 5. The CDR3 has 16 residues. In nucleotides, the CDR3 is TGTGCCAGCAGCCGGGACAGGGGTAATAGCAATCAGCCCCAGCATTTT. Protein sequence: CASSRDRGNSNQPQHF.

This clone was recorded only once. This chain links TRBV18 with TRBJ2-3; 9 bases agree with TRBD1. CDR3 length: 16 amino acids. V shed 2 bases and J 3 bases; nucleotides not matched to a gene: 6. Germline CDR1 and CDR2: KGHSH and LQKENI. CDR3: CASSPSGQGPTDTQYF. The DNA for the CDR3 is TGTGCCAGCTCACCAAGCGGACAGGGGCCTACAGATACGCAGTATTTT.

The chain employs TRBV19 and TRBJ2-5; D perhaps matches TRBD2 (6 bases). The CDR3 length is 14 residues. Deletions cut 6 bases from V and 1 base from J, with 12 bases between. Germline CDR1 reads LNHDA; CDR2 reads SQIVND (reference sequence). Here the CDR3 reads CASSLAVSQETQYF. CDR3 nucleotide sequence: TGTGCCAGTAGCTTAGCGGTATCCCAAGAGACCCAGTACTTC.

V and J are TRBV7-9 and TRBJ1-1; D is undetermined. Germline lookup yields CDR1 SEHNR and CDR2 FQNEAQ (reference sequence). V was trimmed by 5 bases and J by 6 bases, leaving 10 bases between them. The CDR3 is made up of 12 amino acids. CDR3 amino acids: CASSPSGAEAFF. In nucleotides, the CDR3 is TGTGCCAGCAGCCCGAGCGGCGCTGAAGCTTTCTTT. Using reference TRBV7-9 and TRBJ1-1 for the parts outside the CDR3, the full variable domain is DTGVSQNPRHKITKRGQNVTFRCDPISEHNRLYWYRQTLGQGPEFLTYFQNEAQLEKSRLLSDRFSAERPKGSFSTLEIQRTEQGDSAMYLCASSPSGAEAFFGQGTRLTVV.

The chain couples TRBV4-1 to TRBJ2-1; tentative D call: TRBD2 (6 bases). Trimming cost V 1 base and J 5 bases, with 9 bases left between them. This CDR3 is 14 amino acids long. Germline lookup yields CDR1 MGHRA and CDR2 YSYEKL. CDR3 coding DNA: TGCGCCAGCAGCCAAGGGGGACTCCACAATGAGCAGTTCTTC. Protein sequence: CASSQGGLHNEQFF.

This chain joins TRBV28 and TRBJ2-7; 10 nucleotides line up with TRBD2. Germline-derived CDR1 and CDR2 are MDHEN and SYDVKM. The CDR3 covers 14 residues. V shed 6 bases and J 1 base; nucleotides not matched to a gene: 3. The CDR3 is CASSLAGVSYEQYF. In DNA, the CDR3 is TGTGCCAGCAGCCTAGCGGGAGTGTCCTACGAGCAGTACTTC.